This T cell receptor (beta chain) was sequenced in a study of T cell repertoires in cytomegalovirus infection. Overall study: Carrying CMV and the relevant HLA type showed in public TCR beta signatures.

Study-level points and caveats: Identification of carriers of CMV plus the relevant HLA was achieved through cumulative public TCR beta family frequency. Dominant in the ex vivo response were TCR beta clonotypes restricted by HLA-C and specific for CMV.

The CDR3 runs to 11 residues. Trimming cost V 10 bases and J 3 bases, with 9 bases left between them. CDR1 MNHEY and CDR2 SMNVEV come from the germline V gene (reference sequence). Notes on this clonotype: Its antigen remains unidentified.

A single record per CDR3 protein comes from TCRdb applying MiXCR to the reads. The sample yields fewer than 900,000 distinct CDR3 sequences, 25% to 35% seen once. Sequenced material: cultured CD8+ T cells from PBMCs, taken from culture after CMV antigen stimulation. This clonotype was sampled from a human donor in good health (CMV status not recorded). Some clones in this sample may be carry-over from other donors' samples. The gene calls are TRBV27 and TRBJ1-1, with D possibly being TRBD1 (5 bases). Here the CDR3 reads CATQGYTEAFF. CDR3 nucleotides: TGTGCCACCCAGGGTTACACTGAAGCTTTCTTT.